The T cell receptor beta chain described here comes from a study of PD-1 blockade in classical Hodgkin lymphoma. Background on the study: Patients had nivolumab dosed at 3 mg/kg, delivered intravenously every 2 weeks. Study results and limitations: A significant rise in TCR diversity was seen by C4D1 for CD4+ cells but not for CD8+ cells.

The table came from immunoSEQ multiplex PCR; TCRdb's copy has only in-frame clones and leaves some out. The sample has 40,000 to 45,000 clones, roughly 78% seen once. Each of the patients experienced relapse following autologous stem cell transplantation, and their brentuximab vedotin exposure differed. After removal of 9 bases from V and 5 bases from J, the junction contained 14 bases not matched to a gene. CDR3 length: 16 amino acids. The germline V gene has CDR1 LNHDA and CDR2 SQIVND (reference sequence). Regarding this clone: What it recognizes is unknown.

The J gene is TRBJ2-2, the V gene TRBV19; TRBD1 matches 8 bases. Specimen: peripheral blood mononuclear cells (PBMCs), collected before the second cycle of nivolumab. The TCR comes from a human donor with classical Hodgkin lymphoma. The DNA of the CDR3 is TGTGCCAGCCGACCTTTACCGGGACAGGATACCGGGGAGCTGTTTTTT. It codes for CASRPLPGQDTGELFF.